This T cell receptor beta chain is drawn from a study of low-dose radiotherapy and immunotherapy resistance in tumors. Time point of the sample: after trial treatment. Treatment meaning: LDRT plus nivolumab, ipilimumab, low-dose cyclophosphamide and aspirin (RACIN trial). Donors were given nivolumab, ipilimumab, aspirin, low-dose cyclophosphamide and low-dose radiotherapy. This clonotype was seen repeatedly, ten times or more. CDR3 length: 16 amino acids. V gave up 3 bases and J gave up 7 bases; unmatched junction bases: 7. Amplification of TCRs used a constant-region primer and V-primer adapter for around 20 PCR cycles. Using its own MiXCR run on the reads, TCRdb lists one record per CDR3 protein. The sample yields 40,000 to 65,000 distinct CDR3 sequences, around 34% seen once.

This sequence joins TRBV12-3 or TRBV12-4 and TRBJ1-4; 11 nucleotides agree with TRBD1. The TCR originated in a male donor with rectosigmoid adenocarcinoma. Source: PBMCs, taken after low-dose radiotherapy plus immunotherapy. CDR3 DNA sequence: TGTGCCAGCAGTTTGGACAGGGGGCTGGCGACTGAAAAACTGTTTTTT. Amino acids: CASSLDRGLATEKLFF.